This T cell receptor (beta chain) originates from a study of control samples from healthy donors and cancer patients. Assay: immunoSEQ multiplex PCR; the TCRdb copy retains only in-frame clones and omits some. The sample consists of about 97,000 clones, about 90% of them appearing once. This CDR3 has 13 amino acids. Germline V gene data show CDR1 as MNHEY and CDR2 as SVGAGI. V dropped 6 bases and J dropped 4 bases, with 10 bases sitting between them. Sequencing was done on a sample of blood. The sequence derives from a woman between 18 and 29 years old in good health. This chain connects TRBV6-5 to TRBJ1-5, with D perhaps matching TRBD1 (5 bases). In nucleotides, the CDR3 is TGTGCCAGCAGACAGGTCCCGAATCAGCCCCAGCATTTT. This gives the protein CASRQVPNQPQHF.